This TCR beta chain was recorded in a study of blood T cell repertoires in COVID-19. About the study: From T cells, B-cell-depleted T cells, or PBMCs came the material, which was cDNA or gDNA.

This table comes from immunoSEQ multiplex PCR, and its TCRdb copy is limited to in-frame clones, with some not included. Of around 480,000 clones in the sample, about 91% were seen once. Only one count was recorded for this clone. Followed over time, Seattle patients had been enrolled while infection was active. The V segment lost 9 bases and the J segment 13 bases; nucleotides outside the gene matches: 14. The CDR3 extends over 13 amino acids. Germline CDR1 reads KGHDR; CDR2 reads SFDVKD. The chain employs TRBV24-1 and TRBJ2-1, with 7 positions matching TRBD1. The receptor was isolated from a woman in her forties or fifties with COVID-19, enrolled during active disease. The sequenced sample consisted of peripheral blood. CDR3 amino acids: CATRDRANRNQFF. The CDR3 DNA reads TGTGCCACCCGAGACAGGGCGAACCGGAATCAGTTCTTC.